The clone carrying this T cell receptor (beta chain) occurred a few times. Its antigen is undetermined. The CDR3 contains 14 residues. Deletions cut 5 bases from V and 6 bases from J, with 14 bases between. Unique molecular identifiers were present on the cDNA, and a universal primer site came from template switching. Using its own MiXCR run on the 5' RACE reads, TCRdb lists one record per CDR3 protein. Of roughly 470,000 distinct CDR3 sequences listed, around 15% are singletons. This specimen belongs to a study of identical twins. Findings and limits, study-wide: Invariant MAIT and iNKT cells could partly confound zero-insertion analyses. With abundant cord blood beta clonotypes, insertions were fewer; memory repertoires showed no such pattern. In beta out-of-frame sequences, the excess sharing between twins was weaker.

A further study also used this sample, focusing on yellow fever vaccine responses in identical twins.

The source material was CD4+ T cells sorted from blood. The chain couples TRBV12-3 or TRBV12-4 to TRBJ1-5; perhaps TRBD1 as D (5 bases). The receptor was isolated from a young woman in good health. CDR3 sequence reads: CASSRTRRGQPQHF. The DNA for the CDR3 is TGTGCCAGCAGTCGAACCAGGAGGGGTCAGCCCCAGCATTTT.